What follows are 30 T cell receptor beta chains derived from one specimen sequenced in a study of T cells in Graves' hyperthyroidism and ophthalmopathy. Researchers amplified the TCR beta CDR3 regions from RNA transcripts. The TCR CDR3 first-round RT-PCR relied on the HTBI primer set. TCRdb re-derived calls from the multiplex PCR reads in MiXCR, one entry per CDR3 protein. The profile shows 490,000 or so distinct CDR3 sequences, about 20% of them singletons. The sequenced material came from blood. These receptors came from a woman in her seventies with Graves' ophthalmopathy.

The J gene is TRBJ2-3, the V gene TRBV10-1; 15 positions match TRBD2. Germline CDR1 and CDR2: WNHNN and SYGVQD (reference sequence). The CDR3 is 20 residues long. J was trimmed by 0 bases and V by 0 bases; bases with no gene match: 7. DNA of the CDR3: TGCGCCAGCAGTGAGTCGACCCGGACTAGCGGGAGGGCCAGCACAGATACGCAGTATTTT. Protein: CASSESTRTSGRASTDTQYF.

This clonotype occurred many times. V gene TRBV20-1 combines with J gene TRBJ2-5, with 8 bases that match TRBD1. This CDR3 has 13 amino acids. Germline V CDR1 and CDR2: DFQATT, SNEGSKA (reference sequence). V dropped 0 bases and J dropped 12; count of bases not matched to a gene: 9. The CDR3 protein is CSARDFRTGQKYF. CDR3 bases: TGCAGTGCTAGAGATTTTCGGACAGGGCAAAAGTACTTC.

The chain is built from TRBV29-1 and TRBJ1-1; maybe TRBD1 (6 bases). Germline CDR1 and CDR2: SQVTM and ANQGSEA. CDR3 length: 14 amino acids. Trimming pared 7 bases from V and 1 base from J, leaving 16 bases between. The CDR3 DNA follows: TGCAGCGGGGCGCTTGGGGGCCCGAACACTGAAGCTTTCTTT. Its translation: CSGALGGPNTEAFF.

Note on this clonotype: A read error may be the cause here, since a much bigger clone is one base away. J is TRBJ1-1 and V is TRBV20-1; possibly TRBD1 for D (5 bases). This CDR3 contains 13 residues. V was clipped by 6 bases and J by 6 bases, with 17 bases between them. The germline V gene encodes CDR1 DFQATT and CDR2 SNEGSKA (reference sequence). CDR3 loop: CSAIQRKGAEAFF. As DNA, the CDR3 is TGCAGTGCCATTCAGAGGAAAGGGGCTGAAGCTTTCTTT.

This clonotype was observed at least ten times. The rearrangement uses TRBV28 and TRBJ1-3; TRBD1 matches 10 bases. CDR1 is MDHEN, CDR2 SYDVKM, per germline. The CDR3 has 15 amino acids. V dropped 7 bases and J dropped 4; count of bases not matched to a gene: 7. The DNA of the CDR3 is TGTGCCAGCACCAGACAGGGGGCAAGAGGAAACACCATATATTTT. Translated, it gives CASTRQGARGNTIYF.

This chain joins TRBV5-1 and TRBJ2-3; TRBD2 matches 8 bases. In germline, CDR1 is SGHRS, CDR2 YFSETQ. Germline trimming cut 9 bases from V and 5 bases from J; bases unmatched to any gene: 8. This CDR3 comprises 13 residues. The CDR3, as DNA: TGCGCCACCCGAGCGGGAGCGGGAGATACGCAGTATTTT. Protein product: CATRAGAGDTQYF.

Only a few counts were recorded for this clonotype. The V and J genes are TRBV6-4 and TRBJ2-1; D is uncertain. Per the germline V gene, CDR1 is MRHNA and CDR2 is SNTAGT. The CDR3 contains 14 residues. V was clipped by 5 bases and J by 6 bases, with 14 bases between them. The CDR3 region has the DNA TGTGCCAGCAGTTCCTCGCATTCTCCCAATGAGCAGTTCTTC. Translating it yields CASSSSHSPNEQFF.

This clonotype was seen at least ten times. V usage is TRBV27 and J usage is TRBJ1-2; perhaps TRBD1 as D (5 bases). This CDR3 has 14 residues. Germline loops: CDR1 MNHEY, CDR2 SMNVEV (reference sequence). Between the trimmed V and J ends, which lost 4 bases and 1 base, there was a span of 10 bases. The CDR3 loop is CASSSGTGNYGYTF. For the CDR3, the DNA is TGTGCCAGCAGTTCCGGGACGGGTAACTATGGCTACACCTTC.

This clonotype has just a few counts. The V call is TRBV9, the J call TRBJ2-5; no clear D gene. The V gene lost 1 base and the J gene lost 1 base, with 8 bases spanning the gap. The CDR3 has 14 amino acids. Germline CDR1 is SGDLS and CDR2 is YYNGEE. Here the CDR3 DNA reads TGTGCCAGCAGCGTATCACCTTTCCAAGAGACCCAGTACTTC. Translation gives CASSVSPFQETQYF.

This clonotype was recorded many times. The gene calls are TRBV28 and TRBJ1-2; the D is unclear. The V end lost 4 bases, the J end lost 8 bases, and 14 bases lay between the germline ends. In germline, CDR1 is MDHEN, CDR2 SYDVKM. The CDR3 consists of 13 residues. The CDR3 spells CASSSLLLRGYTF. DNA of the CDR3: TGTGCCAGCAGTTCCCTACTGCTCCGGGGCTACACCTTC.

CDR3 in amino acids: CASSLIAGGAWSGELFF. CDR3 coding DNA: TGTGCCAGCAGCTTAATTGCTGGGGGGGCATGGAGCGGGGAGCTGTTTTTT. This rearrangement joins TRBV11-3 to TRBJ2-2; D might be TRBD2 (7 bases). CDR1 is SGHNT and CDR2 is YENEEA in the germline V gene. The CDR3 runs to 17 residues. V lost 2 bases, J lost 7 bases, and 20 bases lay in between.

The chain employs TRBV5-6 and TRBJ1-2; unclear D gene. Per germline, CDR1 SGHDT and CDR2 YYEEEE. V lost 1 base and J 2 bases, leaving 6 bases between the germline ends. The CDR3 runs 13 residues. As DNA, the CDR3 is TGTGCCAGCAGCTTGTCCTGGAACTATGGCTACACCTTC. It is translated as CASSLSWNYGYTF. The full variable domain, with the rest looked up from reference TRBV5-6 and TRBJ1-2, is DAGVTQSPTHLIKTRGQQVTLRCSPKSGHDTVSWYQQALGQGPQFIFQYYEEEERQRGNFPDRFSGHQFPNYSSELNVNALLLGDSALYLCASSLSWNYGYTFGSGTRLTVV.

This clonotype appeared many times. The V call is TRBV7-2, the J call TRBJ1-1, with D hard to call. Trimming removed 5 bases at V and 0 bases at J, with 13 bases between. The CDR3 extends over 15 amino acids. From germline, CDR1 is SGHTA and CDR2 FQGNSA. CDR3 sequence: CASSLDNIMNTEAFF. CDR3 bases: TGTGCCAGCAGCCTAGATAATATCATGAACACTGAAGCTTTCTTT.

At least ten counts were recorded for this clonotype. This sequence joins TRBV12-5 and TRBJ2-1; a weak D match, TRBD2 (5 bases). The germline V gene encodes CDR1 LGHNT and CDR2 FRNRAP. The CDR3 has 16 residues. Trimming removed 1 base from V and 5 bases from J, with 15 bases in between. CDR3 DNA: TGTGCTAGTGGTTTGGCCATACGTGGGAGCAACAATGAGCAGTTCTTC. Amino acids: CASGLAIRGSNNEQFF.

This clonotype was seen many times. The V and J genes are TRBV7-8 and TRBJ2-1; D might be TRBD1 or TRBD2, each matching 5 bases. This CDR3 contains 17 residues. Germline V gene data show CDR1 as SGHVS and CDR2 as FQNEAQ. V was clipped by 4 bases and J by 2 bases, with 18 bases between them. DNA for the CDR3: TGTGCCAGCAGCTCTCGATCCGGGACCATGACCTACAATGAGCAGTTCTTC. This gives the protein CASSSRSGTMTYNEQFF. Supplemented by reference TRBV7-8 and TRBJ2-1, the full variable domain reads GAGVSQSPRYKVAKRGQDVALRCDPISGHVSLFWYQQALGQGPEFLTYFQNEAQLDKSGLPSDRFFAERPEGSVSTLKIQRTQQEDSAVYLCASSSRSGTMTYNEQFFGPGTRLTVL.

The rearrangement uses TRBV28 and TRBJ2-5; 8 bases align to TRBD1. The CDR3 loop spans 13 amino acids. CDR1 and CDR2 (germline): MDHEN, SYDVKM. Trimming took 8 bases from V and 5 from J; bases not matched to a gene: 7. The CDR3 DNA reads as TGTGCCAGCGGGCAGGGGGCTCTGGAGACCCAGTACTTC. Translation gives CASGQGALETQYF. Variable domain in full (rest from reference TRBV28 and TRBJ2-5): DVKVTQSSRYLVKRTGEKVFLECVQDMDHENMFWYRQDPGLGLRLIYFSYDVKMKEKGDIPEGYSVSREKKERFSLILESASTNQTSMYLCASGQGALETQYFGPGTRLLVL.

V and J are TRBV6-1 and TRBJ2-7; TRBD1 agrees at 8 bases. Germline V gene data show CDR1 as MNHNS and CDR2 as SASEGT. CDR3 length: 13 amino acids. The J segment lost 3 bases and the V segment lost 6 bases, leaving 4 bases of the junction unmatched. The CDR3 loop reads CASRGQAYYEQYF. The CDR3 bases are TGTGCCAGCAGGGGACAGGCGTACTACGAGCAGTACTTC.

The V gene is TRBV18, the J gene TRBJ2-3; 9 bases are a match to TRBD1. The CDR3 loop spans 16 amino acids. From germline, CDR1 is KGHSH and CDR2 LQKENI. V lost 5 bases to trimming and J lost 5 bases; unmatched junction nucleotides: 11. The CDR3 region is CASSDRDREAGDTQYF. CDR3 DNA sequence: TGTGCCAGCTCAGACCGGGACAGGGAAGCGGGAGATACGCAGTATTTT.

At least ten counts were recorded for this clonotype. This chain connects TRBV10-2 to TRBJ2-3, with D maybe TRBD1 (5 bases). The germline gives CDR1 WSHSY, CDR2 SAAADI. Trimming removed 11 bases at V and 1 base at J, with 16 bases between. The CDR3 covers 14 residues. This chain's CDR3 is CASGPHLGTDTQYF. In DNA form, the CDR3 reads TGCGCCTCAGGGCCTCATCTGGGCACAGATACGCAGTATTTT.

This clonotype was found many times. V usage is TRBV12-3 or TRBV12-4 and J usage is TRBJ2-3, with TRBD1 matching 8 bases. Unmatched junction bases numbered 8, after V lost 7 bases and J lost 2 bases. This CDR3 contains 15 residues. The CDR3 loop reads CASTTGTGPTDTQYF. CDR3 DNA: TGTGCCAGCACCACAGGGACAGGCCCCACAGATACGCAGTATTTT.

This clonotype appeared a few times. CDR3 nucleotides: TGTGCCAGCACCCGTTCTAGCGGCCACACCGGGGAGCTGTTTTTT. This translates into CASTRSSGHTGELFF. The chain carries TRBV6-1 and TRBJ2-2; 7 bases are a match to TRBD2. CDR3 length equals 15 residues. CDR1 is MNHNS, CDR2 SASEGT, per germline. With 7 bases clipped from V and 3 bases from J, the junction kept 8 bases outside the gene matches.

The chain employs TRBV12-3 or TRBV12-4 and TRBJ2-7; TRBD2 matches 9 bases. Losses at the gene ends were 3 bases for V and 1 base for J; bases not matched to a gene: 4. CDR3 length: 15 amino acids. For the CDR3, the DNA is TGTGCCAGCAGTTTTAGGCGGGAGGGTTCCTACGAGCAGTACTTC. Translating gives CASSFRREGSYEQYF.

The chain has TRBV7-3 and TRBJ1-1; a weak D match, TRBD1 (6 bases). CDR3 length: 13 amino acids. Germline-derived CDR1 and CDR2 are SGHTA and FQGTGA. V gave up 2 bases and J gave up 6 bases, with 10 bases separating them. The DNA for the CDR3 is TGTGCCAGCAGCTTAGGGGGGGGCGCTGAAGCTTTCTTT. This gives the protein CASSLGGGAEAFF. Complete variable domain (other parts from reference TRBV7-3 and TRBJ1-1): GAGVSQTPSNKVTEKGKYVELRCDPISGHTALYWYRQSLGQGPEFLIYFQGTGAADDSGLPNDRFFAVRPEGSVSTLKIQRTERGDSAVYLCASSLGGGAEAFFGQGTRLTVV.

This chain joins TRBV6-1 and TRBJ1-4, with TRBD1 matching 7 bases. V gave up 5 bases and J gave up 3 bases; unmatched junction bases: 3. The CDR3 has 14 amino acids. The germline V gene encodes CDR1 MNHNS and CDR2 SASEGT. The chain's CDR3 is CASSQQGANEKLFF. The CDR3 nucleotides are TGTGCCAGCAGTCAGCAGGGGGCTAATGAAAAACTGTTTTTT.

The V and J genes are TRBV6-1 and TRBJ2-3; 10 bases agree with TRBD2. The germline CDR1 and CDR2 sequences are MNHNS and SASEGT. Trimming took 6 bases from V and 3 from J; bases not matched to a gene: 3. This CDR3 is built from 14 residues. The CDR3 region has the DNA TGTGCCAGCAGGACGGGACTAGCGACAGATACGCAGTATTTT. Its translation is CASRTGLATDTQYF.

To note about this clonotype: It is unclear where the CDR3 begins or ends on the DNA, so no DNA is shown, and the CDR3 is as TCRdb lists it. The genes are TRBV5-6 and TRBJ1-1; the table's D call of TRBD1 was not tested on the DNA. The CDR3 has 21 amino acids, counting both end residues. CDR1 and CDR2 from the germline V gene are SGHDT and YYEEEE. The CDR3 protein is CASSFYICSAYPGGKNTEAFF.

This clonotype appeared many times. This chain links TRBV28 with TRBJ2-3; 7 nucleotides match TRBD1. The CDR3 has 14 residues. Looked up from germline, CDR1 is MDHEN and CDR2 is SYDVKM. V shed 5 bases and J 2 bases; nucleotides not matched to a gene: 4. The CDR3 DNA is TGTGCCAGCAGTCCAGGGACAGTCACAGATACGCAGTATTTT. Translation gives CASSPGTVTDTQYF.

This clonotype has only a few counts. This chain uses TRBV4-1 with TRBJ2-1, with 10 nucleotides matching TRBD2. Unmatched junction bases numbered 3, after V lost 1 base and J lost 6 bases. CDR3 size: 15 residues. Germline V gene sequence: CDR1 MGHRA, CDR2 YSYEKL. CDR3 DNA sequence: TGCGCCAGCAGCCAAGCCCCTAGCGGGAGCAATGAGCAGTTCTTC. It encodes CASSQAPSGSNEQFF.

This clonotype turned up a few times. The gene calls are TRBV20-1 and TRBJ2-7, with 7 bases lining up with TRBD2. The germline V gene has CDR1 DFQATT and CDR2 SNEGSKA (reference sequence). This CDR3 has 13 residues. Losses at the gene ends were 5 bases for V and 1 base for J; bases not matched to a gene: 5. The CDR3 protein is CSAGDYPSYEQYF. CDR3 nucleotide sequence: TGCAGTGCTGGGGACTATCCTTCCTACGAGCAGTACTTC.

This chain joins TRBV20-1 and TRBJ2-5; no reliable D call. From germline, CDR1 is DFQATT and CDR2 SNEGSKA (reference sequence). V gave up 3 bases and J gave up 5 bases, with 7 bases separating them. This CDR3 has 11 amino acids. For the CDR3, the DNA is TGCAGTGCTAGTTTCGGGGAGACCCAGTACTTC. Protein: CSASFGETQYF.